The source of this T cell receptor (beta chain) is a study of blood T cell repertoires in COVID-19. Study context: Donors in the United States, Italy and Spain gave samples during acute or convalescent COVID-19. T cells, B-cell-depleted T cells, or PBMCs supplied cDNA or gDNA.

In germline, CDR1 is MNHEY, CDR2 SMNVEV (reference sequence). The CDR3 runs 14 residues. V gave up 6 bases and J gave up 8 bases; unmatched junction bases: 6. The repertoire was sequenced with immunoSEQ multiplex PCR; TCRdb's copy has only in-frame clones and lacks some. This table holds some 250,000 clones, approximately 81% found once. As to this clone: Distinct nucleotide sequences in the sample also encode this CDR3.

The specimen sequenced was peripheral blood. The rearrangement joins TRBV27 to TRBJ1-4; 10 bases match TRBD1. The origin of this receptor is a man aged 60 to 69 with acute or convalescent COVID-19. CDR3: CASRRQGAGEKLFF. CDR3 sequence (DNA): TGTGCCAGCAGACGACAGGGGGCTGGGGAAAAACTGTTTTTT.